This TCR beta chain was observed in a study of immune evolution from preneoplasia to lung adenocarcinoma. The CDR3 sequence is 14 residues long. Per germline, CDR1 MNHNS and CDR2 SASEGT. V was clipped by 1 base and J by 7 bases, with 11 bases between them. Patient tissue came from resections in Japan or China, 2014–2017. Histologic diagnosis was independently verified by two lung pathologists. Whole-study results and caveats: Clonality was highest in normal lung, lower in later-stage lesions apparently.

This clone was observed a few times. Antigen unknown. The method was immunoSEQ multiplex PCR; TCRdb's version includes in-frame clones alone and lacks a portion of them. The sample gives 4,500 to 7,000 clones, roughly 69% of which show up once; about 22% is in the top ten. This rearrangement joins TRBV6-1 to TRBJ2-1, with D uncertain. The sequenced material came from FFPE adjacent normal lung tissue. This TCR was recovered from a person aged 80 or older with lung adenocarcinoma. The CDR3 protein is CASSEVSVRNEQFF. CDR3 coding DNA: TGTGCCAGCAGTGAAGTCTCAGTTCGGAATGAGCAGTTCTTC.